These 3 T cell receptor beta chains were all obtained from the same sample, sequenced in a study of early T cells in non-severe SARS-CoV-2 infection. Via MiXCR, TCRdb re-called the 5' RACE reads, giving one row per CDR3 protein. Of about 83,000 distinct CDR3 sequences detected, roughly a tenth appear once; the ten largest clones hold around 8%. The sequences come from whole blood, collected at baseline. The receptors shown here come from an adult who was a healthcare worker with PCR-confirmed SARS-CoV-2 infection or an uninfected control (not recorded which).

This clonotype was picked up a small number of times. The chain is built from TRBV6-1 and TRBJ2-1, with 8 bases fitting TRBD2. V lost 2 bases, J lost 7 bases, and 10 bases stayed unmatched. CDR1 and CDR2 (germline): MNHNS, SASEGT. This CDR3 has 16 amino acids. Here the CDR3 DNA reads TGTGCCAGCAGTGAACAGAGGACTAGCAGTGTGAATGAGCAGTTCTTC. Amino acids: CASSEQRTSSVNEQFF.

Only a few counts were recorded for this clonotype. The chain couples TRBV20-1 to TRBJ2-5; 7 bases map to TRBD2. Germline V gene data show CDR1 as DFQATT and CDR2 as SNEGSKA (reference sequence). Losses at the gene ends were 1 base for V and 4 bases for J; bases not matched to a gene: 3. The CDR3 has 13 amino acids. The CDR3 nucleotides are TGCAGTGCTAGAGGACTAGCCGGAGAGACCCAGTACTTC. Translated, it gives CSARGLAGETQYF.

This clonotype was detected a few times. The rearrangement links TRBV9 to TRBJ2-7; 8 bases fit TRBD2. After removal of 0 bases from V and 4 bases from J, the junction contained 3 bases not matched to a gene. The CDR3 runs 14 residues. Germline CDR1 is SGDLS and CDR2 is YYNGEE. The CDR3 loop reads CASSVGGGKYEQYF. The CDR3 DNA is TGTGCCAGCAGCGTAGGCGGGGGGAAATACGAGCAGTACTTC.